One sample yielded the 10 T cell receptor beta chains listed below, sequenced in a study of human T cells and chemical hapten exposure listed by TCRdb under 2021. The time point tag for this specimen amounts to: pre-sensitization, week 0. What the treatment or condition label conveys for this sample: therapeutic diphenylcyclopropenone sensitization with weekly scalp DPC. The library relied on RACE. The instrument given in TCRdb is NextSeq 500. TCRdb reworked the public reads: Q25 trimming with fastp, MiXCR clone assembly, productive beta chains retained. A single entry per CDR3 protein holds the most common genes and DNA from its merged rows. The sample profile shows 52,000 or so distinct CDR3 sequences; roughly 9.8% of them were found once. Of the sample, 8% to 10% is held by the ten largest clones. This specimen consisted of whole blood, obtained in connection with sensitization to the hapten diphenylcyclopropenone (DPC). Receptors were obtained from a man aged 40-55 years with alopecia areata. Some clones in this sample may be carry-over from other donors' samples.

V is TRBV9 and J is TRBJ1-1; D remains unclear. CDR1 and CDR2 from the germline V gene are SGDLS and YYNGEE. The CDR3 sequence is 14 residues long. V lost 6 bases and J lost 5, with 17 bases in between. The CDR3 reads CASTSGQLGTEAFF. The CDR3 region has the DNA TGTGCCAGCACCTCGGGCCAACTCGGGACTGAAGCTTTCTTT.

This clonotype was seen only a few times. The J gene is TRBJ2-1, the V gene TRBV12-3 or TRBV12-4, with no clear D. The CDR3 is 12 residues long. V was shortened by 7 bases and J by 7 bases, with 11 bases between the two germline ends. In DNA form, the CDR3 reads TGTGCCAGCACGTCCCCTGGGAATGAGCAGTTCTTC. Its translation is CASTSPGNEQFF.

This clonotype appeared many times. This chain uses TRBV5-1 with TRBJ2-7, with 14 bases fitting TRBD2. The CDR3 extends over 14 amino acids. V lost 4 bases, J lost 6 bases, and 3 bases stayed unmatched. Germline CDR1 and CDR2: SGHRS and YFSETQ. CDR3 in DNA: TGCGCCAGCAGCCCCGGGACTAGCGGGAGCGAGCAGTACTTC. It translates to CASSPGTSGSEQYF.

The chain couples TRBV24-1 to TRBJ2-1; 8 bases agree with TRBD1. The germline V gene encodes CDR1 KGHDR and CDR2 SFDVKD. The CDR3 extends over 16 amino acids. With 2 bases clipped from V and 4 bases from J, the junction kept 6 bases outside the gene matches. The CDR3 loop is CATSDSTGAEYNEQFF. CDR3 nucleotides: TGTGCCACCAGTGATTCGACAGGGGCTGAGTACAATGAGCAGTTCTTC.

This clonotype was counted between two and nine times. This rearrangement joins TRBV19 to TRBJ2-3; no definite D call. Trimming pared 6 bases from V and 0 bases from J, leaving 7 bases between. The CDR3 runs 13 residues. Germline CDR1 reads LNHDA; CDR2 reads SQIVND (reference sequence). CDR3 amino acids: CASRDASTDTQYF. The CDR3 region has the DNA TGTGCCAGTAGGGATGCTAGCACAGATACGCAGTATTTT. The whole variable domain, remainder taken from reference TRBV19 and TRBJ2-3, is DGGITQSPKYLFRKEGQNVTLSCEQNLNHDAMYWYRQDPGQGLRLIYYSQIVNDFQKGDIAEGYSVSREKKESFPLTVTSAQKNPTAFYLCASRDASTDTQYFGPGTRLTVL.

This clonotype was picked up many times. The rearrangement joins TRBV28 to TRBJ1-2, with 7 bases that match TRBD1. With V trimmed by 5 bases and J by 4 bases, 7 bases remained unmatched. The germline V gene encodes CDR1 MDHEN and CDR2 SYDVKM. This CDR3 has 14 residues. This CDR3 reads CASSTGTVSYGYTF. CDR3 coding DNA: TGTGCCAGCAGTACCGGGACAGTTAGCTATGGCTACACCTTC.

The gene calls are TRBV2 and TRBJ2-7, with D perhaps TRBD1 or TRBD2 (6 bases each). Per germline, CDR1 SNHLY and CDR2 FYNNEI. This CDR3 region has 16 residues. The germline V and J ends were trimmed by 0 bases and 2 bases, with 14 bases remaining between them. The CDR3 DNA reads TGTGCCAGCAGTGAAGCGCGGGACATGTGGACCTACGAGCAGTACTTC. Translation gives CASSEARDMWTYEQYF.

CDR3 nucleotides: TGTGCCAGCAGCTGGCAGGAAAGGCCCTACAATGAGCAGTTCTTC. This sequence encodes CASSWQERPYNEQFF. The V call is TRBV27, the J call TRBJ2-1; D unclear. The germline V gene encodes CDR1 MNHEY and CDR2 SMNVEV (reference sequence). V gave up 6 bases and J gave up 2 bases, with 14 bases separating them. There are 15 residues in the CDR3.

This clonotype has more than one count but fewer than ten. The chain couples TRBV20-1 to TRBJ2-1; 9 bases are a match to TRBD2. Germline trimming cut 5 bases from V and 4 bases from J; bases unmatched to any gene: 6. The CDR3 is made up of 14 amino acids. The germline V gene has CDR1 DFQATT and CDR2 SNEGSKA (reference sequence). In DNA, the CDR3 is TGCAGTGCTCGTGGAAGCGGGGGGTACAATGAGCAGTTCTTC. Amino acids: CSARGSGGYNEQFF.

This clonotype was counted many times. The chain combines TRBV5-8 with TRBJ2-3; 8 positions match TRBD1. The CDR3 length is 16 residues. Germline trimming cut 2 bases from V and 2 bases from J; bases unmatched to any gene: 7. Germline values: CDR1 SGHTS, CDR2 YDEGEE. The CDR3, as DNA: TGTGCCAGCAGCTTAAGGACAGGGCCCAACACAGATACGCAGTATTTT. This encodes CASSLRTGPNTDTQYF.